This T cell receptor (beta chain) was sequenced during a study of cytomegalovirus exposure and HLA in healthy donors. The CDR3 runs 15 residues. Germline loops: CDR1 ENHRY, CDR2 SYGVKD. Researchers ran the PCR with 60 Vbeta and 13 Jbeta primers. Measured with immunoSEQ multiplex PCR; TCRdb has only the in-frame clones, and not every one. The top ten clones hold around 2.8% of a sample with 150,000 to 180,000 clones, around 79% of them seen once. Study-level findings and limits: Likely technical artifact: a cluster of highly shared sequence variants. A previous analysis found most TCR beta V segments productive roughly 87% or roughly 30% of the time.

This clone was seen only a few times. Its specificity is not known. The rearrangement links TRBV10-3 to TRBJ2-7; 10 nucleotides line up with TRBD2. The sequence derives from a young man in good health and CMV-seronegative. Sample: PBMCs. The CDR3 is CASSEASGGSYEQYV. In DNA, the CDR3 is TGTGCCAGCAGTGAAGCTAGCGGGGGCTCCTACGAGCAGTACGTC.